Detailed here is one T cell receptor (beta chain). Its antigen is not identified. The PCR contained 60 Vbeta and 13 Jbeta primers. Method: immunoSEQ multiplex PCR; TCRdb's copy keeps in-frame clones and lacks some. The table includes 200,000 or so clones, around 79% detected once. The data are from a study of cytomegalovirus exposure and HLA in healthy donors. Study at large: There were around 390 genotyped donors. Of these, roughly 80% fell in the genetic ancestry cluster associated with self-reported Caucasian donors. General observations from the study: The HLA-A and HLA-B alleles of most subjects were reportedly predicted accurately from TCR beta sequences. It was 150 or so TCR beta chains that were listed as cytomegalovirus-associated. Further analysis was carried out later, and it showed several of the most significant clusters appearing linked to common viral pathogens.

The sample was PBMCs. The receptor was derived from a man between 18 and 29 years old in good health and CMV-seronegative.

CDR3 sequence reads: CASSEALQGVLDTQYF. CDR3 DNA sequence: TGTGCCAGCAGTGAAGCCCTACAGGGGGTTTTAGATACGCAGTATTTT. The chain couples TRBV2 to TRBJ2-3; 8 bases match TRBD1. The CDR3 covers 16 residues. The junction had 7 bases not matched to a gene; V was cut back by 0 bases and J by 5 bases. CDR1 and CDR2 from the germline V gene are SNHLY and FYNNEI. Based on the CDR3 plus reference TRBV2 and TRBJ2-3, the full variable domain is EPEVTQTPSHQVTQMGQEVILRCVPISNHLYFYWYRQILGQKVEFLVSFYNNEISEKSEIFDDQFSVERPDGSNFTLKIRSTKLEDSAMYFCASSEALQGVLDTQYFGPGTRLTVL.